The 7 T cell receptor beta chains in this list originate from one sample, sequenced in a study of T cells in narcolepsy. The protocol was immunoSEQ multiplex PCR, while the TCRdb copy is restricted to in-frame clones and leaves out a portion. The sample carries about 35,000 clones, less than 90% recorded once. Input material: memory (CD45RA-) CD4+ T cells from blood. These receptors all stem from a human donor in good health.

V gene TRBV5-1 combines with J gene TRBJ1-3, with D maybe TRBD1 (5 bases). This CDR3 comprises 17 residues. CDR1 SGHRS and CDR2 YFSETQ come from the germline V gene. V was clipped by 1 base and J by 1 base, with 15 bases between them. The CDR3 region is CASSLFSGMISGNTIYF. CDR3 DNA sequence: TGCGCCAGCAGCTTGTTTTCAGGGATGATTTCTGGAAACACCATATATTTT.

The V gene is TRBV9, the J gene TRBJ2-7, with 9 nucleotides matching TRBD1. The CDR3 runs 14 residues. Germline values: CDR1 SGDLS, CDR2 YYNGEE. The V segment lost 3 bases and the J segment 4 bases; nucleotides outside the gene matches: 5. The CDR3 loop reads CASSATGGAYEQYF. DNA for the CDR3: TGTGCCAGCAGCGCCACAGGGGGCGCGTACGAGCAGTACTTC.

This rearrangement joins TRBV2 to TRBJ2-5, with a possible D match to TRBD2 (5 bases). This CDR3 has 16 residues. The V end was cut by 2 bases, the J end by 0 bases, with 13 bases between. The V gene's germline CDR1 is SNHLY and CDR2 FYNNEI. The CDR3 sequence: CASSERASTNQETQYF. The DNA for the CDR3 is TGTGCCAGCAGTGAAAGGGCTAGCACCAACCAAGAGACCCAGTACTTC.

There are a few counts of this clone. The chain has TRBV11-2 and TRBJ1-2; D call uncertain. Germline CDR1 reads SGHAT; CDR2 reads FQNNGV. The V and J ends lost 1 base and 2 bases respectively, with 8 bases between them. The CDR3 has 14 residues. CDR3 loop: CASSLVDPNYGYTF. CDR3 in DNA: TGTGCCAGCAGCTTAGTGGACCCCAACTATGGCTACACCTTC.

This clone was observed a handful of times. V and J are TRBV5-1 and TRBJ2-1, with TRBD2 matching 9 bases. The V gene end was trimmed by 3 bases and the J gene end by 3 bases; junction bases not matched to a gene: 7. The CDR3 has 16 amino acids. CDR1 and CDR2 from the germline V gene are SGHRS and YFSETQ. CDR3 in amino acids: CASSSGAGGNYNEQFF. CDR3 in DNA: TGCGCCAGCAGCTCGGGCGCGGGGGGGAACTACAATGAGCAGTTCTTC.

The chain couples TRBV6-5 to TRBJ2-1; D perhaps matches TRBD2 (6 bases). The CDR3 spans 13 residues. Trimming removed 6 bases at V and 5 bases at J, with 11 bases between. Per germline, CDR1 MNHEY and CDR2 SVGAGI. CDR3 DNA: TGTGCCAGCAGGCGGGACGTGAACAATGAGCAGTTCTTC. Translated: CASRRDVNNEQFF.

Note on this clone: One junction end disagrees with the germline gene, perhaps due to a read error. Additional DNA sequences in this sample encode the identical CDR3. The V gene is TRBV10-3, the J gene TRBJ1-6; D not resolved. CDR3 length: 15 residues. The germline CDR1 and CDR2 sequences are ENHRY and SYGVKD. CDR3 sequence reads: CAISEASSYNSPLHF. DNA for the CDR3: TGTGCCATCAGTGAGGCAAGCTCCTATAACTCACCCCTCCACTTT.